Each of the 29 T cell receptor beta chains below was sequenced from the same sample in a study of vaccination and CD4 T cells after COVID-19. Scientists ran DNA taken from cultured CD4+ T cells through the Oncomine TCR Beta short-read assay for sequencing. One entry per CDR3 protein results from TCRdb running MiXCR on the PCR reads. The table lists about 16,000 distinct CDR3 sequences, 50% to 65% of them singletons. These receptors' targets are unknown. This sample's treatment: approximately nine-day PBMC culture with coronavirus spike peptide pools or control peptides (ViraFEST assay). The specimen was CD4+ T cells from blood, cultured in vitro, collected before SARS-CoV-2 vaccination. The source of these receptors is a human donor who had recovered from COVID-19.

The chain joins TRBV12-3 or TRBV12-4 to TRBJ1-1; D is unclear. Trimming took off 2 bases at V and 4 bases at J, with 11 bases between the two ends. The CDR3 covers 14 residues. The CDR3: CASSLSLGFTEAFF. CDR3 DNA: TGTGCCAGCAGTTTATCATTAGGGTTCACTGAAGCTTTCTTT.

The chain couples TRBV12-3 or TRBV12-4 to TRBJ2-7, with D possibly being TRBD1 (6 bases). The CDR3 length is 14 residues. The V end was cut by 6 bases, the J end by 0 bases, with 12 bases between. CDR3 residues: CASRKTGFSYEQYF. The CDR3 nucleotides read TGTGCCAGCAGGAAAACAGGGTTCTCCTACGAGCAGTACTTC.

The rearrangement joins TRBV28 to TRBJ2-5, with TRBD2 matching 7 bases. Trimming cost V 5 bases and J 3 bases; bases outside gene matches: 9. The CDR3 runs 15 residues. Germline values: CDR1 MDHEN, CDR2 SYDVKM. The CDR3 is CASSPLRGTKETQYF. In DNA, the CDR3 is TGTGCCAGCAGTCCCCTGCGGGGGACCAAAGAGACCCAGTACTTC.

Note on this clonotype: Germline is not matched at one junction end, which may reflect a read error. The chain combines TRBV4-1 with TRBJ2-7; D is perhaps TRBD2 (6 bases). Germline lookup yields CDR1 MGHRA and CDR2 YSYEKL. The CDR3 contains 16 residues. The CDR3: CASSPLLGGRRGEQCF. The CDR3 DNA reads TGCGCCAGCAGCCCACTGTTGGGTGGGAGGCGAGGCGAGCAGTGCTTC.

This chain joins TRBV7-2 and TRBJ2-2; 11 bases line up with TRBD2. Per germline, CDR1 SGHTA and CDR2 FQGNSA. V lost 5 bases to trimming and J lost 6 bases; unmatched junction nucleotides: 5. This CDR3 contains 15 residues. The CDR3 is CASSILAGVAGELFF. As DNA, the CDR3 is TGTGCCAGCAGCATACTAGCGGGAGTAGCCGGGGAGCTGTTTTTT. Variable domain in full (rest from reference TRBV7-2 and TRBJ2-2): GAGVSQSPSNKVTEKGKDVELRCDPISGHTALYWYRQSLGQGLEFLIYFQGNSAPDKSGLPSDRFSAERTGGSVSTLTIQRTQQEDSAVYLCASSILAGVAGELFFGEGSRLTVL.

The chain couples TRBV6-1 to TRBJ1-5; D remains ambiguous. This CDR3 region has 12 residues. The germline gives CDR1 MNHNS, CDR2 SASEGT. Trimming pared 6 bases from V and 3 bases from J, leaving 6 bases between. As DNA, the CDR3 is TGTGCCAGCAGAAATCCCAATCAGCCCCAGCATTTT. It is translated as CASRNPNQPQHF.

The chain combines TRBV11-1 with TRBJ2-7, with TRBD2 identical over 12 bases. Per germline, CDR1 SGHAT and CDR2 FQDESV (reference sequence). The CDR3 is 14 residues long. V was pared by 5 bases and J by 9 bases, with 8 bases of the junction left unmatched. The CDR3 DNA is TGTGCCAGCAGCCGACTAGCGGGAGCTACTGTGCAGTACTTC. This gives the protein CASSRLAGATVQYF.

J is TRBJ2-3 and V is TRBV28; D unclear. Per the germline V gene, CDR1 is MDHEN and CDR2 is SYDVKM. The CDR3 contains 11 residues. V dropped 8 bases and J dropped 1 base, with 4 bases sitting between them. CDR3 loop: CASGRTDTQYF. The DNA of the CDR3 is TGTGCCAGCGGACGCACAGATACGCAGTATTTT. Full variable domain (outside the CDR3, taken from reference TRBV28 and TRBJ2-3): DVKVTQSSRYLVKRTGEKVFLECVQDMDHENMFWYRQDPGLGLRLIYFSYDVKMKEKGDIPEGYSVSREKKERFSLILESASTNQTSMYLCASGRTDTQYFGPGTRLTVL.

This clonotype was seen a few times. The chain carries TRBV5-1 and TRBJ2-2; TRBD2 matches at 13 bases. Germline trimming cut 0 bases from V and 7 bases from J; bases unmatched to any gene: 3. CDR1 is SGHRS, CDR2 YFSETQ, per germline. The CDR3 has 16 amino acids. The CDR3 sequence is CASSLELAGGLGELFF. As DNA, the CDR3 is TGCGCCAGCAGCTTGGAACTAGCGGGAGGGCTCGGGGAGCTGTTTTTT.

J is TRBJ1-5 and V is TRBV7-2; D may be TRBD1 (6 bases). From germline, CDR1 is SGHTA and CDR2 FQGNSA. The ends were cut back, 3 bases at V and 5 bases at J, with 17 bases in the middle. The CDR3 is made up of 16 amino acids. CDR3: CASSLGGGRRDQPQHF. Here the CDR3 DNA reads TGTGCCAGCAGCTTGGGCGGGGGGCGACGGGATCAGCCCCAGCATTTT.

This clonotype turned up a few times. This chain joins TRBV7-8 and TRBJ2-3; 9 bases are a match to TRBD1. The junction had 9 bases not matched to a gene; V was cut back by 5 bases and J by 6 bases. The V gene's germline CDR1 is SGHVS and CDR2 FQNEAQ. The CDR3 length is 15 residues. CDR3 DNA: TGTGCCAGCAGCCCGGACAGGGGAGGGTCTGATACGCAGTATTTT. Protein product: CASSPDRGGSDTQYF.

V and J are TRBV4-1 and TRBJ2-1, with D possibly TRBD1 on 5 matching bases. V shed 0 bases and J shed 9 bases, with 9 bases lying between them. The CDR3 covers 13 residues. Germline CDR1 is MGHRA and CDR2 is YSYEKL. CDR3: CASSQERQSEQFF. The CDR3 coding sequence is TGCGCCAGCAGCCAAGAACGACAGAGTGAGCAGTTCTTC.

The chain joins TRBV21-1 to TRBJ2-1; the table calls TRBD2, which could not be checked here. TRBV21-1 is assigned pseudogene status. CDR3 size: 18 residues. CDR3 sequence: CASSKSLRLESLNNEQFF. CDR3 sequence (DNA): TGTGCCAGCAGCAAAAGTCTCAGGCTAGAATCCCTAAACAATGAGCAGTTCTTC.

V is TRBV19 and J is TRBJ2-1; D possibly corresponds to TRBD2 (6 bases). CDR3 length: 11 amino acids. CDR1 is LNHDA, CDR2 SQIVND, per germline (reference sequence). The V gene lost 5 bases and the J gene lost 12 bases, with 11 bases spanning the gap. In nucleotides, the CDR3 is TGTGCCAGTAGTGTAGCGGAAAGGCAGTTCTTC. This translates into CASSVAERQFF.

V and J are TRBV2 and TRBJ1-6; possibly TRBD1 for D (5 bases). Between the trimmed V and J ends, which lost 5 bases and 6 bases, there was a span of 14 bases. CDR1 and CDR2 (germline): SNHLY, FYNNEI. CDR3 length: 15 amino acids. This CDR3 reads CASSPQTARNSPLHF. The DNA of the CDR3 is TGTGCCAGCAGTCCACAGACAGCCCGTAATTCACCCCTCCACTTT.

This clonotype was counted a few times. CDR3 in amino acids: CASHVSSSGANVLTF. The CDR3 region has the DNA TGTGCCTCACACGTGTCAAGCTCTGGGGCCAACGTCCTGACTTTC. The gene calls are TRBV10-3 and TRBJ2-6, with unresolved D. This CDR3 has 15 residues. Germline V lookup: CDR1 ENHRY, CDR2 SYGVKD. V lost 11 bases, J lost 0 bases, and 14 bases lay in between.

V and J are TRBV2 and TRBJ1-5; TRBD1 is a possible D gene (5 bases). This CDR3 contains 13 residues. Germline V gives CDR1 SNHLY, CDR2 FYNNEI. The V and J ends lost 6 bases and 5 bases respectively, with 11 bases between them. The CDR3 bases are TGTGCCAGCAGGGGGCTGGGGGATCAGCCCCAGCATTTT. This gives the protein CASRGLGDQPQHF.

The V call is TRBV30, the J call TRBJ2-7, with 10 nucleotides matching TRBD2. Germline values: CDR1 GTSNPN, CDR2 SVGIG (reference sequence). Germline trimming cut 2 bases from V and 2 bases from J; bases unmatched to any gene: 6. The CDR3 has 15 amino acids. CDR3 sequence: CAWSLRAGGTYEQYF. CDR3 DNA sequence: TGTGCCTGGAGTTTACGAGCGGGAGGGACCTACGAGCAGTACTTC. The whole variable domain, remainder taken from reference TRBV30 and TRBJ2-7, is SQTIHQWPATLVQPVGSPLSLECTVEGTSNPNLYWYRQAAGRGLQLLFYSVGIGQISSEVPQNLSASRPQDRQFILSSKKLLLSDSGFYLCAWSLRAGGTYEQYFGPGTRLTVT.

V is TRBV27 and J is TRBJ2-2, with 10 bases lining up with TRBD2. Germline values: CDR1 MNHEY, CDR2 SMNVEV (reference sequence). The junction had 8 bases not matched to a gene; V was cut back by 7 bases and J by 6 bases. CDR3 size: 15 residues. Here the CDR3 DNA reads TGTGCCAGCATTTCTAGCGGGAGTGTTCCCGGGGAGCTGTTTTTT. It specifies CASISSGSVPGELFF.

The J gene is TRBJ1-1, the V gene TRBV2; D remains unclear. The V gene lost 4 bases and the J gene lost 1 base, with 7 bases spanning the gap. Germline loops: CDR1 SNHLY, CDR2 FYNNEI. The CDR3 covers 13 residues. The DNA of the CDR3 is TGTGCCAGCAGTGTAGCTCGGAACACTGAAGCTTTCTTT. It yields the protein CASSVARNTEAFF.

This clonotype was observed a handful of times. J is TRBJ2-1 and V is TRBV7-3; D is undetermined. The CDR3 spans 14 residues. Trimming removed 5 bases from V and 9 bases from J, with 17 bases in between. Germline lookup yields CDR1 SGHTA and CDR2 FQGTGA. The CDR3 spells CASSIGPSKSEQFF. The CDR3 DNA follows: TGTGCCAGCAGCATAGGCCCTAGTAAGTCTGAGCAGTTCTTC.

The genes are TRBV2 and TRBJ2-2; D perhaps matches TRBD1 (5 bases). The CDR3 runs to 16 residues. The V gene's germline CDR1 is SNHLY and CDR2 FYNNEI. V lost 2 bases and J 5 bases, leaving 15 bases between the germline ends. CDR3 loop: CASSESGFRKTGELFF. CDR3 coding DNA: TGTGCCAGCAGTGAATCAGGGTTTAGGAAGACCGGGGAGCTGTTTTTT.

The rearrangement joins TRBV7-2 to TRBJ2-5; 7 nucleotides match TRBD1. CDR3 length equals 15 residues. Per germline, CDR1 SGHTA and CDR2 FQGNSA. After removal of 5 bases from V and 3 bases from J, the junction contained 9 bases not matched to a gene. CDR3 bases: TGTGCCAGCAGCCTACAGGGGCCTGGGAAAGAGACCCAGTACTTC. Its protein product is CASSLQGPGKETQYF.

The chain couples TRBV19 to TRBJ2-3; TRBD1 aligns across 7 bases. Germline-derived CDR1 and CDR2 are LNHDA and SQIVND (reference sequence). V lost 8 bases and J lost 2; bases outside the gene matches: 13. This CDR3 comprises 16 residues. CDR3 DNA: TGTGCCAGTCGCTCGAAAGGGGGCTCCTACACAGATACGCAGTATTTT. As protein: CASRSKGGSYTDTQYF. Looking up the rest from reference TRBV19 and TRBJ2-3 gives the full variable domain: DGGITQSPKYLFRKEGQNVTLSCEQNLNHDAMYWYRQDPGQGLRLIYYSQIVNDFQKGDIAEGYSVSREKKESFPLTVTSAQKNPTAFYLCASRSKGGSYTDTQYFGPGTRLTVL.

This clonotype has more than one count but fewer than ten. CDR3 sequence: CASSLSPSALQETQYF. Written as DNA, the CDR3 is TGTGCCAGCAGTTTATCCCCTAGCGCCCTTCAAGAGACCCAGTACTTC. This chain links TRBV28 with TRBJ2-5; D is possibly TRBD2 (6 bases). From germline, CDR1 is MDHEN and CDR2 SYDVKM. V was shortened by 1 base and J by 2 bases, with 14 bases between the two germline ends. The CDR3 extends over 16 amino acids.

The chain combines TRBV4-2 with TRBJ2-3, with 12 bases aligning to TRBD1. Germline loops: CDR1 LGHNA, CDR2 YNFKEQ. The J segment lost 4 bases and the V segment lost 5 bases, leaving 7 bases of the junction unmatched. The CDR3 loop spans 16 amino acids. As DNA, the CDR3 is TGTGCCAGCAGCGCCTCGGGACAGGGGGCCCCAGATACGCAGTATTTT. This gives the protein CASSASGQGAPDTQYF.

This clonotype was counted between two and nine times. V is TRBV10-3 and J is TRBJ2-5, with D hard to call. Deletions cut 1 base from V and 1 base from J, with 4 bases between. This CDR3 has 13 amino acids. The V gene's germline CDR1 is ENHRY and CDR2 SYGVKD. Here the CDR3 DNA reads TGTGCCATCAGTGAGTGGTCCCAAGAGACCCAGTACTTC. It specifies CAISEWSQETQYF.

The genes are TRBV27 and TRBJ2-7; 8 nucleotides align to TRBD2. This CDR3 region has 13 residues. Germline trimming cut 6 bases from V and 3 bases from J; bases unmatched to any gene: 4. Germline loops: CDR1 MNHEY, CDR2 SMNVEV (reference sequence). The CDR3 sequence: CASSPRGGYEQYF. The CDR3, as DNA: TGTGCCAGCAGCCCCCGGGGGGGCTACGAGCAGTACTTC.

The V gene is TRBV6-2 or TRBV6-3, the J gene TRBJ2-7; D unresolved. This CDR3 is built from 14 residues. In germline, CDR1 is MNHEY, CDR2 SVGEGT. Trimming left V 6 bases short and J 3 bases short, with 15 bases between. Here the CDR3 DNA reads TGTGCCAGCAGCCCTTACTTGGGAAACTACGAGCAGTACTTC. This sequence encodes CASSPYLGNYEQYF.